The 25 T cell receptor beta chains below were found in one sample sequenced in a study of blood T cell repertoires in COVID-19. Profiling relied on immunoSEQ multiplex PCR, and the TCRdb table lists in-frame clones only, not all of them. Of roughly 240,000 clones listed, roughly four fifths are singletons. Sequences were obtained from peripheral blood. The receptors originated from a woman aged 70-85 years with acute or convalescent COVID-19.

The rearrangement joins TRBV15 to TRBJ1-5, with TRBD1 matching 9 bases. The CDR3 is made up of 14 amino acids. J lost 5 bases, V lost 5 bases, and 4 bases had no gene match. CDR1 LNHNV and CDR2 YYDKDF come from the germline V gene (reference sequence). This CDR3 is CATSPGTGYQPQHF. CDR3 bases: TGTGCCACCAGCCCCGGGACAGGGTATCAGCCCCAGCATTTT.

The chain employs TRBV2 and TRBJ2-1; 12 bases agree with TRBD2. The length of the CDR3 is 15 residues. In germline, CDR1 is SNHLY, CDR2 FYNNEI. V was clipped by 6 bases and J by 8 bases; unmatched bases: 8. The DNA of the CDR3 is TGTGCCAGCAGCCGGTATCTAGCGGGGGGGGATGAGCAGTTCTTC. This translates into CASSRYLAGGDEQFF.

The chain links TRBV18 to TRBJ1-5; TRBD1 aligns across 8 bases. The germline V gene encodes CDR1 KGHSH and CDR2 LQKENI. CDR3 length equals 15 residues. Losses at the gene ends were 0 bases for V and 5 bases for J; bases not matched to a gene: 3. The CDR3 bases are TGTGCCAGCTCACCACCGGCAGGGGGCGATCAGCCCCAGCATTTT. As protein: CASSPPAGGDQPQHF.

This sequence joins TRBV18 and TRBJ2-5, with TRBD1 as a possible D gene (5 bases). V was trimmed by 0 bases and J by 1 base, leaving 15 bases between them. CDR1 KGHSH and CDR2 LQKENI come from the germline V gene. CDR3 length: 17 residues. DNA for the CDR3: TGTGCCAGCTCACCACCGGGGCCTACCACCCTCCAAGAGACCCAGTACTTC. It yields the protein CASSPPGPTTLQETQYF.

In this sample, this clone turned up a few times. Here the CDR3 reads CASSQDLAGFETQYF. In DNA, the CDR3 is TGCGCCAGCAGCCAAGATTTAGCAGGGTTTGAGACCCAGTACTTC. The chain recombines TRBV4-3 with TRBJ2-5, with D perhaps TRBD1 (5 bases). V was shortened by 0 bases and J by 5 bases, with 13 bases between the two germline ends. Germline V gene sequence: CDR1 LGHNA, CDR2 YSLEER. This CDR3 contains 15 residues.

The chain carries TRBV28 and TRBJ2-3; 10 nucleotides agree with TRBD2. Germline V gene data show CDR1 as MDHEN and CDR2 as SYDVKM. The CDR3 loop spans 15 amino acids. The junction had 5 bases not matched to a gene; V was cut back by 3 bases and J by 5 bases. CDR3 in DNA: TGTGCCAGCAGTTTGCTAGCGGGGGCCCAAGATACGCAGTATTTT. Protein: CASSLLAGAQDTQYF.

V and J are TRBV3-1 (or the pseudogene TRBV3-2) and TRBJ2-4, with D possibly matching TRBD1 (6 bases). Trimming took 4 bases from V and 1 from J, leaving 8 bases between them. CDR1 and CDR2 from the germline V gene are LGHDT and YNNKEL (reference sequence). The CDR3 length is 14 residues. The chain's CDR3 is CASSRQGAKNIQYF. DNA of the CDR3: TGTGCCAGCAGCCGGCAGGGGGCCAAAAACATTCAGTACTTC.

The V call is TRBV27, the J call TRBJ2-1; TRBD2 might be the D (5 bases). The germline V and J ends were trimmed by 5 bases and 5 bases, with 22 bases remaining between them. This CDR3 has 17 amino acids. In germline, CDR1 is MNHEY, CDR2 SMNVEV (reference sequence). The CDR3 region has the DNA TGTGCCAGCAGTAGGCCTAGCCGACCGGGGTTAGACAATGAGCAGTTCTTC. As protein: CASSRPSRPGLDNEQFF.

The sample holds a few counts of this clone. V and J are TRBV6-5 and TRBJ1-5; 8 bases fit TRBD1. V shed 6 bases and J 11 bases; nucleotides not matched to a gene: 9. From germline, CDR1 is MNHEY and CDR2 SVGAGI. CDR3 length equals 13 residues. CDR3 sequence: CASRGQGRGAQHF. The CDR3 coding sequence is TGTGCCAGCAGAGGACAGGGCCGAGGGGCCCAGCATTTT.

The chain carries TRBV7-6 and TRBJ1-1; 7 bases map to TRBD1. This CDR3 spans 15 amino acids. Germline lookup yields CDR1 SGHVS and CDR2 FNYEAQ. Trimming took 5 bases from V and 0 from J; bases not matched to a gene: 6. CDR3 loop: CASSVGTAVNTEAFF. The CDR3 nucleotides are TGTGCCAGCAGCGTAGGGACAGCTGTGAACACTGAAGCTTTCTTT.

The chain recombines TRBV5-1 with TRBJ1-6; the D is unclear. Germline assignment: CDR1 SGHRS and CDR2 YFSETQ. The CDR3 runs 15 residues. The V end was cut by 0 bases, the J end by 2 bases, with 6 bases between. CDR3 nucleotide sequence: TGCGCCAGCAGCTTGGGGGGAGCCTATAATTCACCCCTCCACTTT. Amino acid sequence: CASSLGGAYNSPLHF.

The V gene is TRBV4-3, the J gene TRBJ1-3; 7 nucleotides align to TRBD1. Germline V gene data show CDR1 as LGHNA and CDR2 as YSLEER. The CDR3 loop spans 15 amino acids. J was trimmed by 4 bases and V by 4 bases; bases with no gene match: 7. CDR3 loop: CASSRTSGQGNTIYF. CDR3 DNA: TGCGCCAGCAGCCGGACCTCGGGACAGGGAAACACCATATATTTT.

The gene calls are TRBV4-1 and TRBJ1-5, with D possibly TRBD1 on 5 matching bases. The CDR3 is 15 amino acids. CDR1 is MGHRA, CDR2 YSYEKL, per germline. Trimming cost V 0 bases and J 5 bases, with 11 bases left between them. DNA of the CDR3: TGCGCCAGCAGCCAAGAGGACACTCTCTATCAGCCCCAGCATTTT. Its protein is CASSQEDTLYQPQHF.

This CDR3 reads CASSYGQIYNSPLHF. The CDR3, as DNA: TGTGCCAGCAGTTACGGGCAGATTTATAATTCACCCCTCCACTTT. The V gene is TRBV6-5, the J gene TRBJ1-6; D is uncertain. Trimming removed 2 bases at V and 4 bases at J, with 9 bases between. CDR1 and CDR2 (germline): MNHEY, SVGAGI. The CDR3 is made up of 15 amino acids.

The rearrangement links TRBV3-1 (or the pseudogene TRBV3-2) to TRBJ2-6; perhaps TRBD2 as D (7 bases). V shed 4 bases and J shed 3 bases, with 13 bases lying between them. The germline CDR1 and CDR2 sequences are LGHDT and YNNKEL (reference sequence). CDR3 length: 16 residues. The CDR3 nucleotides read TGTGCCAGCAGCCCTTTAGGGGGGGATGGGGCCAACGTCCTGACTTTC. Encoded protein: CASSPLGGDGANVLTF.

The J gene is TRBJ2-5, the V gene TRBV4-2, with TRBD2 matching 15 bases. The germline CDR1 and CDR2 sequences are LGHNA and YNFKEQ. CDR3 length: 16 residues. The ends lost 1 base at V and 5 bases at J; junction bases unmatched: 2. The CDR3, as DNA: TGTGCCAGCAGCCAAGGGACTAGCGGGGGGGTGGAGACCCAGTACTTC. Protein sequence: CASSQGTSGGVETQYF.

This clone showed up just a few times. CDR3 in amino acids: CASRLQGWNTEAFF. The CDR3 nucleotides read TGTGCCAGCAGACTTCAGGGCTGGAACACTGAAGCTTTCTTT. The chain has TRBV7-2 and TRBJ1-1, with D possibly TRBD1 on 5 matching bases. The CDR3 is made up of 14 amino acids. Germline V gene lookup returns CDR1 SGHTA and CDR2 FQGNSA. Deletions cut 6 bases from V and 1 base from J, with 12 bases between.

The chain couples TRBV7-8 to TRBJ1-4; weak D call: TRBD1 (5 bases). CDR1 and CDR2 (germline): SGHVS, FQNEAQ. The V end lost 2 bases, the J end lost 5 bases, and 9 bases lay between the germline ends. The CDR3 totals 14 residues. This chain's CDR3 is CASSLMTVNEKLFF. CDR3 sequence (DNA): TGTGCCAGCAGCTTAATGACAGTGAATGAAAAACTGTTTTTT.

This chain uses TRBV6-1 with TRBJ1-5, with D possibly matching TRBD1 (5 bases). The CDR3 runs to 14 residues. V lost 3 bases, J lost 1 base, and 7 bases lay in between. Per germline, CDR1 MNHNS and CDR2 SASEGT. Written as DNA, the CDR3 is TGTGCCAGCAGTGAGGGGGGGAGCAATCAGCCCCAGCATTTT. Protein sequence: CASSEGGSNQPQHF.

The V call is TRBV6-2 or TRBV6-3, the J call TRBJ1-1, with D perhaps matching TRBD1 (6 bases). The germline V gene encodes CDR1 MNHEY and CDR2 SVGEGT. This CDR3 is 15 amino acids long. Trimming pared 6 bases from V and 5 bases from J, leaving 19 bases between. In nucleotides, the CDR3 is TGTGCCAGCAGACCTACAGGGTTGCGAGGGACTGAAGCTTTCTTT. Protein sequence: CASRPTGLRGTEAFF.

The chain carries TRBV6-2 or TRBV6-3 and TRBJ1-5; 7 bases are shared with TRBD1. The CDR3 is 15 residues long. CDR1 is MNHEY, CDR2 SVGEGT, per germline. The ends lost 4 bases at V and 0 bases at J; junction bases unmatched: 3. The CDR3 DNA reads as TGTGCCAGCAGTTTAAGGGACAGTAGCAATCAGCCCCAGCATTTT. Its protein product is CASSLRDSSNQPQHF.

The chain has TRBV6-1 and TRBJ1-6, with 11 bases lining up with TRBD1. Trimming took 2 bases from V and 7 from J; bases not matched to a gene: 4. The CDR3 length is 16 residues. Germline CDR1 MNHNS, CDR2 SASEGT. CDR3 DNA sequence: TGTGCCAGCAGTGAAAGGACAGGGGGCGTCAATTCACCCCTCCACTTT. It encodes CASSERTGGVNSPLHF.

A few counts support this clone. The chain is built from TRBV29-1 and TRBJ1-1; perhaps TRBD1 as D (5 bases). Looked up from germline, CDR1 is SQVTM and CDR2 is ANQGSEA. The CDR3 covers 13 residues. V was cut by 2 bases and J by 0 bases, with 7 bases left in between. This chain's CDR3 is CSVETGLNTEAFF. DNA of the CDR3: TGCAGCGTTGAAACAGGATTGAACACTGAAGCTTTCTTT.

DNA for the CDR3: TGTGCCAGCAGCCTCGGGGGGGACAGGGTCCACGAGCAGTACTTC. Its protein product is CASSLGGDRVHEQYF. This chain connects TRBV11-3 to TRBJ2-7; maybe TRBD1 (9 bases). Trimming removed 5 bases at V and 5 bases at J, with 19 bases between. The germline CDR1 and CDR2 sequences are SGHNT and YENEEA. This CDR3 contains 15 residues.

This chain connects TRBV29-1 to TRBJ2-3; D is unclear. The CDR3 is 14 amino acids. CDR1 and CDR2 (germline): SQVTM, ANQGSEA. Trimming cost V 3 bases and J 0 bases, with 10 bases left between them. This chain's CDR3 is CSVEGRTSTDTQYF. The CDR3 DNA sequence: TGCAGCGTTGAGGGCAGAACTAGCACAGATACGCAGTATTTT.